Below, 17 T cell receptor beta chains from the same sample are listed, as sequenced in a study of Graves' ophthalmopathy and Graves' hyperthyroidism. Amplifying from RNA transcripts, the study obtained TCR beta CDR3 regions. An initial RT-PCR round employing HTBI primers preceded a second-round multiplex PCR. Using its own MiXCR run on the multiplex PCR reads, TCRdb lists one record per CDR3 protein. The profile shows about 170,000 distinct CDR3 sequences, 30% to 45% of them singletons. Sequenced sample: peripheral blood. All receptors come from a woman aged 40 to 50 with Graves' ophthalmopathy.

In its sample, this clonotype was seen many times. The chain carries TRBV4-2 and TRBJ1-5; D unclear. Trimming shortened V by 1 base and J by 0 bases, and 7 bases separated the two germline ends. The CDR3 extends over 15 amino acids. Germline V CDR1 and CDR2: LGHNA, YNFKEQ. The CDR3 sequence is CASSQGPGSNQPQHF. The CDR3 coding sequence is TGTGCCAGCAGCCAAGGTCCGGGTAGCAATCAGCCCCAGCATTTT.

There are a few counts of this clonotype. The chain's CDR3 is CASSLTGNPYEQYF. CDR3 bases: TGTGCCAGCAGCTTAACCGGGAACCCCTACGAGCAGTACTTC. V is TRBV7-3 and J is TRBJ2-7; maybe TRBD2 (5 bases). Germline values: CDR1 SGHTA, CDR2 FQGTGA. The V end lost 0 bases, the J end lost 2 bases, and 8 bases lay between the germline ends. The CDR3 is 14 amino acids.

The V and J genes are TRBV6-2 or TRBV6-3 and TRBJ1-2; D unclear. Germline V gives CDR1 MNHEY, CDR2 SVGEGT. This CDR3 contains 13 residues. V was cut by 11 bases and J by 2 bases, with 15 bases left in between. CDR3 sequence: CAGNRASNYGYTF. The DNA for the CDR3 is TGTGCCGGCAACAGAGCATCGAACTATGGCTACACCTTC.

The V gene is TRBV6-2 or TRBV6-3, the J gene TRBJ2-7; 7 positions match TRBD1. V lost 1 base, J lost 3 bases, and 9 bases stayed unmatched. This CDR3 has 16 residues. CDR1 is MNHEY and CDR2 is SVGEGT in the germline V gene. The CDR3 DNA follows: TGTGCCAGCAGTTACTTCTCTTGGGGACAGCACTACGAGCAGTACTTC. Translated, it gives CASSYFSWGQHYEQYF.

The V call is TRBV6-1, the J call TRBJ2-7, with a tentative D call TRBD1 (5 bases). CDR1 is MNHNS and CDR2 is SASEGT in the germline V gene. Between the trimmed V and J ends, which lost 3 bases and 2 bases, there was a span of 11 bases. The CDR3 loop spans 14 amino acids. The CDR3 is CASSDPRAPYEQYF. The CDR3 nucleotides read TGTGCCAGCAGTGATCCCAGGGCCCCCTACGAGCAGTACTTC.

The gene calls are TRBV2 and TRBJ2-5; perhaps TRBD2 as D (6 bases). Germline V gives CDR1 SNHLY, CDR2 FYNNEI. Trimming left V 3 bases short and J 3 bases short, with 20 bases between. This CDR3 is 17 amino acids long. The CDR3 nucleotides are TGTGCCAGCAGTGAGGAGGGCTCTCAGCTGCTGAAAGAGACCCAGTACTTC. Residues: CASSEEGSQLLKETQYF.

This clonotype was counted ten times or more. This rearrangement joins TRBV3-1 to TRBJ2-7, with a weak D call TRBD1 (6 bases). Germline CDR1 is LGHDT and CDR2 is YNNKEL (reference sequence). This CDR3 has 14 amino acids. V dropped 1 base and J dropped 2 bases, with 9 bases sitting between them. This CDR3 is CASSQGQATYEQYF. The CDR3 nucleotides read TGTGCCAGCAGCCAAGGACAGGCGACCTACGAGCAGTACTTC.

This sequence joins TRBV12-3 or TRBV12-4 and TRBJ1-1; D is uncertain. This CDR3 region has 16 residues. Trimming cost V 5 bases and J 0 bases, with 16 bases left between them. DNA of the CDR3: TGTGCCAGCAGTCCCGACGGTAAGATCATGAACACTGAAGCTTTCTTT. Amino acids: CASSPDGKIMNTEAFF.

Many counts were recorded for this clonotype. The rearrangement uses TRBV24-1 and TRBJ1-5, with D possibly matching TRBD1 (5 bases). The CDR3 is 14 residues long. Germline V gene data show CDR1 as KGHDR and CDR2 as SFDVKD. The V end was cut by 5 bases, the J end by 2 bases, with 9 bases between. The CDR3 DNA reads TGTGCCACCAGTGCGGGGGTCGGCAATCAGCCCCAGCATTTT. It is translated as CATSAGVGNQPQHF.

This clonotype has at least ten counts. The CDR3 DNA is TGTGCCAGCAGACGGGACAGGGGGCTAAGTGGCTACACCTTC. Protein: CASRRDRGLSGYTF. The chain links TRBV6-5 to TRBJ1-2; TRBD1 agrees at 12 bases. V was clipped by 6 bases and J by 7 bases; unmatched bases: 6. CDR1 is MNHEY, CDR2 SVGAGI, per germline. The CDR3 is 14 amino acids.

This clonotype was picked up a small number of times. V usage is TRBV6-2 or TRBV6-3 and J usage is TRBJ1-5; unclear D gene. The V end was cut by 11 bases, the J end by 3 bases, with 14 bases between. There are 13 residues in the CDR3. The germline V gene encodes CDR1 MNHEY and CDR2 SVGEGT. The CDR3 loop reads CAAVGRFNQPQHF. The CDR3 bases are TGTGCCGCGGTCGGGCGATTCAATCAGCCCCAGCATTTT.

This clonotype was observed a handful of times. The genes are TRBV6-5 and TRBJ1-2; tentative D call: TRBD1 (6 bases). Germline values: CDR1 MNHEY, CDR2 SVGAGI. This CDR3 has 14 amino acids. V gave up 2 bases and J gave up 6 bases, with 13 bases separating them. CDR3 amino acids: CASSYGGRANGYTF. As DNA, the CDR3 is TGTGCCAGCAGTTACGGGGGCAGGGCTAATGGCTACACCTTC.

The gene calls are TRBV6-5 and TRBJ2-7, with a tentative D call TRBD1 (6 bases). V was shortened by 7 bases and J by 0 bases, with 16 bases between the two germline ends. Germline V gives CDR1 MNHEY, CDR2 SVGAGI. This CDR3 contains 15 residues. The CDR3 sequence: CASISSGQFSYEQYF. The CDR3 nucleotides are TGTGCCAGCATTTCCTCAGGACAGTTCTCCTACGAGCAGTACTTC.

This sequence joins TRBV20-1 and TRBJ2-5; 12 bases fit TRBD2. The CDR3 has 16 amino acids. The V segment lost 0 bases and the J segment 5 bases; nucleotides outside the gene matches: 7. Per the germline V gene, CDR1 is DFQATT and CDR2 is SNEGSKA (reference sequence). This chain's CDR3 is CSAREPRLAGVETQYF. CDR3 bases: TGCAGTGCTAGAGAGCCTAGACTAGCGGGAGTCGAGACCCAGTACTTC.

This clonotype was seen only a few times. V gene TRBV6-1 combines with J gene TRBJ2-5; D gene unclear. This CDR3 spans 15 amino acids. Germline lookup yields CDR1 MNHNS and CDR2 SASEGT. Trimming removed 1 base from V and 4 bases from J, with 13 bases in between. Here the CDR3 DNA reads TGTGCCAGCAGTGAAGGGGTCGTGTCTGCAGAGACCCAGTACTTC. Protein product: CASSEGVVSAETQYF.

This clonotype was detected many times. The chain carries TRBV11-2 and TRBJ1-1, with D maybe TRBD1 (5 bases). The V gene lost 5 bases and the J gene lost 0 bases, with 13 bases spanning the gap. The CDR3 is 15 amino acids. Germline CDR1 and CDR2: SGHAT and FQNNGV. CDR3 nucleotide sequence: TGTGCCAGCAGCCCCCGACAGCGAGTGAACACTGAAGCTTTCTTT. Protein product: CASSPRQRVNTEAFF.

This clonotype has just a few counts. The chain uses TRBV12-3 or TRBV12-4 and TRBJ2-7, with a weak D call TRBD1 (5 bases). The V and J ends lost 3 bases and 5 bases respectively, with 11 bases between them. The CDR3 totals 13 residues. The CDR3 reads CASSFWQGDEQYF. The DNA for the CDR3 is TGTGCCAGCAGTTTTTGGCAGGGTGACGAGCAGTACTTC.